The 8 T cell receptor beta chains listed next were all sequenced from one sample in a study of neoadjuvant anti-PD-1 for oral cavity cancer. Stated time point: after neoadjuvant nivolumab, at surgical resection. The protocol was immunoSEQ multiplex PCR, while the TCRdb copy is restricted to in-frame clones and leaves out a portion. The sample records about 37,000 clones, around two fifths being singletons. The sample in question was tumor tissue, obtained after nivolumab (anti-PD-1) treatment. These receptors were obtained from a person aged 40 to 85 with oral cavity squamous cell carcinoma.

This clone is labeled as medium-sized. Other DNA sequences within the sample encode an identical CDR3. The genes are TRBV7-3 and TRBJ2-1; 11 bases align to TRBD1. Trimming took 5 bases from V and 8 from J; bases not matched to a gene: 8. This CDR3 region has 15 residues. From germline, CDR1 is SGHTA and CDR2 FQGTGA. Here the CDR3 reads CASSTTGQGGDEQFF. CDR3 DNA sequence: TGTGCCAGCAGCACTACGGGACAGGGGGGCGATGAGCAGTTCTTC.

CDR3 DNA sequence: TGTGCCAGCACCCTACTTCTACGGACTGAAGCTTTCTTT. As protein: CASTLLLRTEAFF. This chain links TRBV28 with TRBJ1-1; D is unresolved. The CDR3 length is 13 residues. Germline-derived CDR1 and CDR2 are MDHEN and SYDVKM. V was shortened by 7 bases and J by 5 bases, with 14 bases between the two germline ends.

V and J are TRBV5-6 and TRBJ1-1, with unresolved D. Germline V gene data show CDR1 as SGHDT and CDR2 as YYEEEE. V was trimmed by 2 bases and J by 8 bases, leaving 19 bases between them. The CDR3 is made up of 15 amino acids. The CDR3 spells CASSLWGHLNGEAFF. DNA of the CDR3: TGTGCCAGCAGCTTATGGGGTCACCTCAACGGGGAAGCTTTCTTT. Looking up the rest from reference TRBV5-6 and TRBJ1-1 gives the full variable domain: DAGVTQSPTHLIKTRGQQVTLRCSPKSGHDTVSWYQQALGQGPQFIFQYYEEEERQRGNFPDRFSGHQFPNYSSELNVNALLLGDSALYLCASSLWGHLNGEAFFGQGTRLTVV.

The chain combines TRBV4-1 with TRBJ1-3; weak D call: TRBD1 (5 bases). V was clipped by 1 base and J by 1 base, with 11 bases between them. The germline V gene encodes CDR1 MGHRA and CDR2 YSYEKL. The CDR3 loop spans 16 amino acids. For the CDR3, the DNA is TGCGCCAGCAGCCAAGCACAGGCCACGTCTGGAAACACCATATATTTT. Its protein product is CASSQAQATSGNTIYF.

The chain employs TRBV7-9 and TRBJ1-4; TRBD1 matches 8 bases. CDR3 length: 15 residues. Germline trimming cut 5 bases from V and 5 bases from J; bases unmatched to any gene: 7. Germline assignment: CDR1 SEHNR and CDR2 FQNEAQ (reference sequence). CDR3 nucleotide sequence: TGTGCCAGCAGCGCGCCCGGGACAGGCAATGAAAAACTGTTTTTT. Its protein is CASSAPGTGNEKLFF.

This clone was counted at least ten times. The chain links TRBV15 to TRBJ1-1; D remains unclear. CDR3 length equals 13 residues. V gave up 1 base and J gave up 11 bases, with 14 bases separating them. CDR1 is LNHNV, CDR2 YYDKDF, per germline (reference sequence). The CDR3 is CATSRGTPEKAFF. CDR3 sequence (DNA): TGTGCCACCAGCAGAGGCACCCCCGAGAAGGCTTTCTTT.

This chain joins TRBV9 and TRBJ2-1; TRBD2 is a possible D gene (5 bases). V gave up 3 bases and J gave up 0 bases, with 7 bases separating them. Germline values: CDR1 SGDLS, CDR2 YYNGEE. The CDR3 is 14 amino acids. CDR3 DNA: TGTGCCAGCAGCGGGGCGGGCTCCTACAATGAGCAGTTCTTC. It yields the protein CASSGAGSYNEQFF.

The CDR3 reads CAWSRKYNEQFF. CDR3 nucleotide sequence: TGTGCCTGGAGCAGAAAATACAATGAGCAGTTCTTC. The genes are TRBV30 and TRBJ2-1; unclear D gene. The CDR3 has 12 residues. Germline CDR1 GTSNPN, CDR2 SVGIG (reference sequence). V was shortened by 3 bases and J by 4 bases, with 7 bases between the two germline ends.